One and the same sample provided the 30 T cell receptor beta chains below, sequenced in a study of blood T cell repertoires in COVID-19. Method: immunoSEQ multiplex PCR; TCRdb's copy keeps in-frame clones and lacks some. The sample lists roughly 13,000 clones, around 83% occurring once. Sequenced input: peripheral blood. These receptors were collected from a woman in her 50s with active or convalescent COVID-19.

The genes are TRBV19 and TRBJ2-7, with D tentatively TRBD1 (6 bases). The germline V and J ends were trimmed by 3 bases and 3 bases, with 12 bases remaining between them. The germline V gene has CDR1 LNHDA and CDR2 SQIVND (reference sequence). This CDR3 comprises 14 residues. The CDR3 loop reads CASSIDRTDYEQYF. The CDR3 DNA reads as TGTGCCAGTAGTATCGACAGGACCGACTACGAGCAGTACTTC. Full variable domain (remainder filled in from reference TRBV19 and TRBJ2-7): DGGITQSPKYLFRKEGQNVTLSCEQNLNHDAMYWYRQDPGQGLRLIYYSQIVNDFQKGDIAEGYSVSREKKESFPLTVTSAQKNPTAFYLCASSIDRTDYEQYFGPGTRLTVT.

The genes are TRBV10-3 and TRBJ1-6; 8 nucleotides match TRBD1. The J segment lost 10 bases and the V segment lost 1 base, leaving 3 bases of the junction unmatched. The germline V gene has CDR1 ENHRY and CDR2 SYGVKD. There are 14 residues in the CDR3. The CDR3 region is CAISEYRGNSPLHF. The CDR3 DNA reads TGTGCCATCAGTGAGTACAGGGGGAACTCACCCCTCCACTTT.

This chain links TRBV6-5 with TRBJ1-2, with no clear D. Germline V lookup: CDR1 MNHEY, CDR2 SVGAGI. V was cut by 2 bases and J by 3 bases, with 10 bases left in between. This CDR3 contains 14 residues. The CDR3 region is CASSYHELDYGYTF. CDR3 nucleotides: TGTGCCAGCAGTTACCACGAGTTGGACTATGGCTACACCTTC.

The chain is built from TRBV18 and TRBJ2-4; 9 bases agree with TRBD2. Trimming removed 3 bases from V and 1 base from J; junction bases left unmatched: 4. The CDR3 length is 16 residues. Per the germline V gene, CDR1 is KGHSH and CDR2 is LQKENI. CDR3 protein: CASSPGTSLAKNIQYF. The CDR3 coding sequence is TGTGCCAGCTCACCCGGGACTAGCCTTGCCAAAAACATTCAGTACTTC. The full variable domain, with the rest looked up from reference TRBV18 and TRBJ2-4, is NAGVMQNPRHLVRRRGQEARLRCSPMKGHSHVYWYRQLPEEGLKFMVYLQKENIIDESGMPKERFSAEFPKEGPSILRIQQVVRGDSAAYFCASSPGTSLAKNIQYFGAGTRLSVL.

This clone appeared once. J is TRBJ1-1 and V is TRBV19; 7 bases are shared with TRBD1. The CDR3 runs 12 residues. Germline assignment: CDR1 LNHDA and CDR2 SQIVND (reference sequence). Trimming removed 11 bases from V and 1 base from J; junction bases left unmatched: 4. CDR3 DNA: TGTGCCGCCCGGACAGGGAACACTGAAGCTTTCTTT. Translating gives CAARTGNTEAFF.

J is TRBJ2-3 and V is TRBV4-1, with TRBD2 identical over 9 bases. Germline-derived CDR1 and CDR2 are MGHRA and YSYEKL. V was pared by 3 bases and J by 4 bases, with 2 bases of the junction left unmatched. The CDR3 is 14 residues long. CDR3 amino acids: CASSQGLASDTQYF. CDR3 DNA sequence: TGCGCCAGCAGCCAGGGACTAGCATCAGATACGCAGTATTTT.

Turning to this clone: The sample carries other DNA sequences with the same CDR3. The V and J genes are TRBV18 and TRBJ2-7, with D maybe TRBD1 (6 bases). This CDR3 region has 12 residues. From germline, CDR1 is KGHSH and CDR2 LQKENI. V was shortened by 2 bases and J by 4 bases, with 6 bases between the two germline ends. In DNA, the CDR3 is TGTGCCAGCTCACCAACAGGGTACGAGCAGTACTTC. It specifies CASSPTGYEQYF.

A remark on this clone: At one end, the junction sequence differs from germline, possibly due to a read error. The rearrangement uses TRBV7-7 and TRBJ2-2, with TRBD2 identical over 10 bases. The CDR3 extends over 17 amino acids. CDR1 is SSHAT, CDR2 FNYEAQ, per germline (reference sequence). The CDR3 loop is CASSPAAGGANTGELFF. The CDR3 region has the DNA TGTGCTAGCAGCCCAGCAGCGGGGGGGGCGAACACCGGGGAGCTGTTTTTT.

The genes are TRBV9 and TRBJ2-2; 8 bases match TRBD2. This CDR3 region has 19 residues. Germline-derived CDR1 and CDR2 are SGDLS and YYNGEE. Germline trimming cut 0 bases from V and 0 bases from J; bases unmatched to any gene: 10. CDR3 in DNA: TGTGCCAGCAGCGTAGCTACCTCTAGCGGGCGGACGAACACCGGGGAGCTGTTTTTT. This translates into CASSVATSSGRTNTGELFF.

The chain joins TRBV7-9 to TRBJ1-2; D call uncertain. CDR1 is SEHNR, CDR2 FQNEAQ, per germline (reference sequence). The CDR3 consists of 11 residues. With 5 bases removed from V and 7 bases from J, the gap between germline ends came to 8 bases. The CDR3 DNA reads as TGTGCCAGCAGCCGAAGAGGTGGCTACACCTTC. As protein: CASSRRGGYTF.

The chain joins TRBV11-2 to TRBJ2-1; perhaps TRBD2 as D (6 bases). The CDR3 totals 14 residues. V gave up 10 bases and J gave up 8 bases, with 21 bases separating them. CDR1 is SGHAT and CDR2 is FQNNGV in the germline V gene. The CDR3 DNA is TGTGCCACCCGACCGGGAGTTTCATCCCATGAGCAGTTCTTC. This encodes CATRPGVSSHEQFF.

The table lists this clone with a few counts. V and J are TRBV7-9 and TRBJ2-5; 15 nucleotides match TRBD2. CDR1 and CDR2 (germline): SEHNR, FQNEAQ (reference sequence). The CDR3 spans 16 residues. The V and J ends lost 5 bases and 7 bases, in that order; junction bases with no gene match: 8. CDR3 nucleotides: TGTGCCAGCAGCCGAGGACTAGCGGGAGGGACTGCGACCCAGTACTTC. This gives the protein CASSRGLAGGTATQYF.

The chain is built from TRBV2 and TRBJ1-1; 7 bases map to TRBD1. The CDR3 consists of 15 residues. Germline V CDR1 and CDR2: SNHLY, FYNNEI. Trimming removed 2 bases from V and 0 bases from J; junction bases left unmatched: 3. The CDR3 here is CASSETGQLNTEAFF. For the CDR3, the DNA is TGTGCCAGCAGTGAAACGGGACAGTTGAACACTGAAGCTTTCTTT.

This clone was counted between two and nine times. This chain uses TRBV3-1 (or the pseudogene TRBV3-2) with TRBJ2-5; tentatively, D is TRBD1 (5 bases). This CDR3 contains 15 residues. V was clipped by 1 base and J by 2 bases, with 11 bases between them. Germline CDR1 LGHDT, CDR2 YNNKEL (reference sequence). The CDR3, as DNA: TGTGCCAGCAGCCAAGTGTTTGACAGTCAAGAGACCCAGTACTTC. Its protein product is CASSQVFDSQETQYF.

The chain couples TRBV28 to TRBJ1-1; 9 bases are a match to TRBD1. The CDR3 runs to 14 residues. V lost 5 bases to trimming and J lost 5 bases; unmatched junction nucleotides: 6. Germline lookup yields CDR1 MDHEN and CDR2 SYDVKM. The CDR3 loop reads CASSRFGTGTEAFF. The CDR3 nucleotides read TGTGCCAGCAGTCGTTTCGGGACAGGGACTGAAGCTTTCTTT.

This clone was counted a single time. The CDR3 protein is CASSYSGTSVMGAFF. CDR3 nucleotide sequence: TGTGCCAGCAGTTACTCTGGGACAAGTGTGATGGGAGCTTTCTTT. The chain carries TRBV6-5 and TRBJ1-1, with D possibly being TRBD1 (6 bases). V lost 0 bases and J lost 10, with 18 bases in between. This CDR3 is built from 15 residues. Germline-derived CDR1 and CDR2 are MNHEY and SVGAGI.

The CDR3 protein is CASSRGSNQPQHF. In DNA form, the CDR3 reads TGTGCCAGTAGTCGGGGTAGCAATCAGCCCCAGCATTTT. The chain has TRBV19 and TRBJ1-5; D unresolved. Germline V gene sequence: CDR1 LNHDA, CDR2 SQIVND (reference sequence). This CDR3 comprises 13 residues. V lost 5 bases to trimming and J lost 0 bases, with 5 bases between them.

The DNA for the CDR3 is TGCGCCAGCAGCTTGGCGGTAGCGGGAGGGACCTACGAGCAGTACTTC. It codes for CASSLAVAGGTYEQYF. The chain has TRBV5-1 and TRBJ2-7, with 11 positions matching TRBD2. This CDR3 region has 16 residues. Per the germline V gene, CDR1 is SGHRS and CDR2 is YFSETQ. The V segment lost 0 bases and the J segment 2 bases; nucleotides outside the gene matches: 4.

This sequence joins TRBV19 and TRBJ2-1, with D possibly TRBD2 on 6 matching bases. The germline CDR1 and CDR2 sequences are LNHDA and SQIVND (reference sequence). This CDR3 region has 14 residues. V was clipped by 4 bases and J by 6 bases, with 13 bases between them. In DNA form, the CDR3 reads TGTGCCAGTAGTACACCTCCTAGCGTCAATGAGCAGTTCTTC. Residues: CASSTPPSVNEQFF.

The V and J genes are TRBV7-2 and TRBJ2-5; TRBD1 agrees at 8 bases. Germline V gene data show CDR1 as SGHTA and CDR2 as FQGNSA. Trimming at V came to 5 bases and at J to 5 bases, leaving 10 bases not matched to a gene. This CDR3 is 15 amino acids long. CDR3 region: CASSTPQGAGETQYF. CDR3 nucleotide sequence: TGTGCCAGCAGCACCCCTCAGGGGGCAGGGGAGACCCAGTACTTC.

This clone was seen only once. The chain couples TRBV27 to TRBJ2-3; D is perhaps TRBD1 (5 bases). This CDR3 region has 15 residues. V was shortened by 3 bases and J by 0 bases, with 10 bases between the two germline ends. Germline-derived CDR1 and CDR2 are MNHEY and SMNVEV (reference sequence). The CDR3 is CASSLKGRSTDTQYF. CDR3 nucleotide sequence: TGTGCCAGCAGTTTGAAGGGGCGAAGCACAGATACGCAGTATTTT.

Here the CDR3 reads CASKSGLAAFYEQYF. CDR3 coding DNA: TGTGCCAGCAAATCGGGACTAGCGGCCTTCTACGAGCAGTACTTC. V and J are TRBV6-5 and TRBJ2-7; TRBD2 aligns across 11 bases. The germline CDR1 and CDR2 sequences are MNHEY and SVGAGI. The CDR3 consists of 15 residues. Losses at the gene ends were 7 bases for V and 3 bases for J; bases not matched to a gene: 8.

By frequency in the sample, this clone is medium-sized (0.01 to 0.1%). The J gene is TRBJ1-1, the V gene TRBV13; 11 nucleotides line up with TRBD1. The V and J ends lost 5 bases and 9 bases, in that order; junction bases with no gene match: 5. The CDR3 contains 13 residues. Germline loops: CDR1 PRHDT, CDR2 FYEKMQ (reference sequence). The DNA for the CDR3 is TGTGCCAGCAGCGACCGGGACAGGGGGAAAGCTTTCTTT. Its translation is CASSDRDRGKAFF. The whole variable domain, filled in from reference TRBV13 and TRBJ1-1, reads AAGVIQSPRHLIKEKRETATLKCYPIPRHDTVYWYQQGPGQDPQFLISFYEKMQSDKGSIPDRFSAQQFSDYHSELNMSSLELGDSALYFCASSDRDRGKAFFGQGTRLTVV.

The chain carries TRBV27 and TRBJ2-7; TRBD2 is a possible D gene (6 bases). V dropped 2 bases and J dropped 1 base, with 12 bases sitting between them. This CDR3 contains 15 residues. Germline V CDR1 and CDR2: MNHEY, SMNVEV (reference sequence). The CDR3 reads CASSLIGTLSYEQYF. The DNA of the CDR3 is TGTGCCAGCAGTTTAATCGGGACTCTATCCTACGAGCAGTACTTC.

This clone was recorded a few times. The chain uses TRBV9 and TRBJ2-2; weak D call: TRBD1 (5 bases). Trimming took 2 bases from V and 0 from J, leaving 8 bases between them. The CDR3 runs 15 residues. Germline V gene lookup returns CDR1 SGDLS and CDR2 YYNGEE. CDR3 residues: CASSVRETNTGELFF. For the CDR3, the DNA is TGTGCCAGCAGCGTCAGGGAAACGAACACCGGGGAGCTGTTTTTT.

The V and J genes are TRBV13 and TRBJ1-2; TRBD1 might be the D (5 bases). Trimming left V 10 bases short and J 8 bases short, with 17 bases between. The CDR3 loop spans 12 amino acids. Germline CDR1 reads PRHDT; CDR2 reads FYEKMQ (reference sequence). CDR3 sequence reads: CAIQGLLGGYTF. The CDR3 bases are TGTGCCATCCAGGGATTGTTAGGGGGCTACACCTTC.

The chain is built from TRBV2 and TRBJ1-2; the match to TRBD1 covers 10 bases. Germline loops: CDR1 SNHLY, CDR2 FYNNEI. The CDR3 has 14 residues. J gave up 8 bases and V 3 bases, and 6 bases lay outside the gene matches. The DNA of the CDR3 is TGTGCCAGCAGTGACTGGGACAGGGGCGGGGGCTACACCTTC. It is translated as CASSDWDRGGGYTF.

V gene TRBV5-5 combines with J gene TRBJ2-7; unclear D gene. Deletions cut 2 bases from V and 2 bases from J, with 11 bases between. The CDR3 length is 14 residues. CDR1 and CDR2 from the germline V gene are SGHKS and YYEKEE (reference sequence). The CDR3 DNA is TGTGCCAGCAGCTTAACAGAAACTCCCTACGAGCAGTACTTC. This codes for CASSLTETPYEQYF.

This clone has only a few counts. The chain joins TRBV15 to TRBJ1-4; D not certain. Germline values: CDR1 LNHNV, CDR2 YYDKDF (reference sequence). V was clipped by 3 bases and J by 7 bases, with 15 bases between them. The CDR3 contains 15 residues. For the CDR3, the DNA is TGTGCCACCAGCAGGATGGCGGGTTTGGGTGAAAAACTGTTTTTT. As protein: CATSRMAGLGEKLFF.

The gene calls are TRBV14 and TRBJ1-1; D may be TRBD1 (5 bases). Germline values: CDR1 SGHDN, CDR2 FVKESK. The CDR3 is 15 amino acids. The germline V and J ends were trimmed by 1 base and 4 bases, with 13 bases remaining between them. DNA of the CDR3: TGTGCCAGCAGCCAAGGGGGCAGTAGGGGCACTGAAGCTTTCTTT. The encoded protein is CASSQGGSRGTEAFF.